Presented here are 20 T cell receptor beta chains from one specimen sequenced in a study of human T cells and chemical hapten exposure. Time point reported: patch test 2, 6 weeks after DPC sensitization. Indicated treatment: therapeutic diphenylcyclopropenone sensitization with weekly scalp DPC. Using its own MiXCR run on the RACE reads, TCRdb lists one record per CDR3 protein. The sample lists about 140,000 distinct CDR3 sequences, around 11% seen once, with around 1.4% in the top ten. Sample: whole blood, taken in connection with sensitization to the hapten diphenylcyclopropenone (DPC). All receptors come from a woman between 50 and 59 years old with alopecia areata. Some clones in this sample may be carry-over from other donors' samples.

The chain links TRBV29-1 to TRBJ1-5; D not resolved. CDR1 is SQVTM and CDR2 is ANQGSEA in the germline V gene. This CDR3 region has 14 residues. The V end was cut by 5 bases, the J end by 7 bases, with 18 bases between. In DNA, the CDR3 is TGCAGCGTTAATGCGGGAAGGGAAGGCCAGCCCCAGCATTTT. Its translation is CSVNAGREGQPQHF. Full variable domain (rest looked up from reference TRBV29-1 and TRBJ1-5): SAVISQKPSRDICQRGTSLTIQCQVDSQVTMMFWYRQQPGQSLTLIATANQGSEATYESGFVIDKFPISRPNLTFSTLTVSNMSPEDSSIYLCSVNAGREGQPQHFGDGTRLSIL.

CDR3 amino acids: CASSLSANGYTF. In nucleotides, the CDR3 is TGTGCCAGCAGTTTGTCTGCAAATGGCTACACCTTC. This chain connects TRBV12-3 or TRBV12-4 to TRBJ1-2; no definite D call. This CDR3 region has 12 residues. Trimming removed 3 bases at V and 6 bases at J, with 8 bases between.

In its sample, this clonotype was seen many times. The J gene is TRBJ2-3, the V gene TRBV10-3; no definite D call. V was cut by 4 bases and J by 6 bases, with 14 bases left in between. The CDR3 is 14 residues long. Germline CDR1 is ENHRY and CDR2 is SYGVKD. CDR3 in amino acids: CAISVGRPPDTQYF. CDR3 coding DNA: TGTGCCATCAGTGTCGGGCGGCCTCCCGATACGCAGTATTTT.

This clonotype was counted many times. The V and J genes are TRBV7-2 and TRBJ1-1; D is undetermined. V lost 1 base and J lost 4, with 16 bases in between. Germline V lookup: CDR1 SGHTA, CDR2 FQGNSA. This CDR3 comprises 16 residues. CDR3 loop: CASSLVTWGEATEAFF. CDR3 DNA: TGTGCCAGCAGCTTAGTAACGTGGGGAGAGGCCACTGAAGCTTTCTTT.

Many counts were recorded for this clonotype. The rearrangement joins TRBV7-8 to TRBJ2-1; D unclear. Deletions cut 3 bases from V and 2 bases from J, with 8 bases between. This CDR3 contains 14 residues. CDR1 is SGHVS, CDR2 FQNEAQ, per germline. Here the CDR3 DNA reads TGTGCCAGCAGCTTGCCTCCCGCCTACAATGAGCAGTTCTTC. Its protein product is CASSLPPAYNEQFF.

The table lists this clonotype with a few counts. J is TRBJ2-1 and V is TRBV6-1; TRBD2 aligns across 7 bases. CDR1 and CDR2 from the germline V gene are MNHNS and SASEGT. This CDR3 is 17 amino acids long. Germline trimming cut 0 bases from V and 3 bases from J; bases unmatched to any gene: 8. In DNA form, the CDR3 reads TGTGCCAGCAGTGAAGCGGGCCAGGCTAGCGGCTACAATGAGCAGTTCTTC. Residues: CASSEAGQASGYNEQFF.

This clonotype was seen a handful of times. The V gene is TRBV6-2 or TRBV6-3, the J gene TRBJ1-5, with 10 bases identical to TRBD1. V shed 6 bases, J shed 4 bases, and the junction held 6 bases outside the gene matches. This CDR3 is 15 amino acids long. Germline V CDR1 and CDR2: MNHEY, SVGEGT. CDR3 amino acids: CASSSGQGNNQPQHF. The CDR3, as DNA: TGTGCCAGCAGCTCGGGACAGGGGAATAATCAGCCCCAGCATTTT.

Many counts were recorded for this clonotype. The chain combines TRBV7-2 with TRBJ1-1, with D hard to call. The CDR3 totals 15 residues. Germline CDR1 is SGHTA and CDR2 is FQGNSA. V lost 3 bases and J 1 base, leaving 12 bases between the germline ends. The CDR3 here is CASSFSGITNTEAFF. For the CDR3, the DNA is TGTGCCAGCAGCTTCTCAGGCATCACGAACACTGAAGCTTTCTTT.

As for this clonotype: One junction end disagrees with the germline gene, perhaps due to a read error. The genes are TRBV20-1 and TRBJ2-3; D is unclear. Germline CDR1 reads DFQATT; CDR2 reads SNEGSKA (reference sequence). The CDR3 length is 13 residues. Here the CDR3 reads CSARDARTDTQYF. The CDR3 DNA follows: TGCAGTGCTAGAGATGCCCGCACGGATACGCAGTATTTT.

On this clonotype itself: This may be a read error: a much more frequent sequence differs by one nucleotide. The gene calls are TRBV6-5 and TRBJ2-3; tentatively, D is TRBD2 (5 bases). CDR1 is MNHEY and CDR2 is SVGAGI in the germline V gene. The germline V and J ends were trimmed by 6 bases and 0 bases, with 13 bases remaining between them. The CDR3 is 15 residues long. The CDR3 loop is CASRLARGSTDTQYF. The CDR3 DNA sequence: TGTGCCAGCAGGTTAGCGAGAGGTAGCACAGATACGCAGTATTTT.

In this sample, this clonotype turned up a few times. The rearrangement uses TRBV30 and TRBJ2-7; D uncertain. The V end was cut by 0 bases, the J end by 2 bases, with 8 bases between. The length of the CDR3 is 13 residues. The germline CDR1 and CDR2 sequences are GTSNPN and SVGIG (reference sequence). CDR3 in amino acids: CAWSVLPTYEQYF. In DNA form, the CDR3 reads TGTGCCTGGAGTGTACTGCCCACCTACGAGCAGTACTTC.

Many counts were recorded for this clonotype. The chain recombines TRBV6-5 with TRBJ1-1, with TRBD1 matching 9 bases. With 0 bases clipped from V and 1 base from J, the junction kept 12 bases outside the gene matches. CDR1 MNHEY and CDR2 SVGAGI come from the germline V gene. The CDR3 is 19 amino acids. Here the CDR3 DNA reads TGTGCCAGCAGTTACTCTGGTCGGGACAGGGTCGGTACGAACACTGAAGCTTTCTTT. It codes for CASSYSGRDRVGTNTEAFF.

This chain joins TRBV6-4 and TRBJ2-3; no definite D call. This CDR3 contains 15 residues. With 0 bases removed from V and 5 bases from J, the gap between germline ends came to 12 bases. The germline V gene has CDR1 MRHNA and CDR2 SNTAGT. For the CDR3, the DNA is TGTGCCAGCAGTGACTCAACGGGTCAAGGAGATACGCAGTATTTT. This codes for CASSDSTGQGDTQYF.

This clonotype was counted ten times or more. V is TRBV11-2 and J is TRBJ2-3, with no clear D. The CDR3 runs to 13 residues. The V gene lost 4 bases and the J gene lost 3 bases, with 8 bases spanning the gap. Germline CDR1 reads SGHAT; CDR2 reads FQNNGV. CDR3 DNA: TGTGCCAGCAGCTCCCCCGGGACAGATACGCAGTATTTT. Encoded protein: CASSSPGTDTQYF.

This clonotype was detected only a few times. V is TRBV7-9 and J is TRBJ2-3, with D tentatively TRBD2 (6 bases). Germline V gene lookup returns CDR1 SEHNR and CDR2 FQNEAQ (reference sequence). This CDR3 is 14 amino acids long. With 4 bases removed from V and 3 bases from J, the gap between germline ends came to 11 bases. CDR3 in amino acids: CASSSFGTTDTQYF. The DNA of the CDR3 is TGTGCCAGCAGCTCTTTCGGGACTACAGATACGCAGTATTTT.

This clonotype was detected many times. J is TRBJ2-2 and V is TRBV5-1; the match to TRBD1 covers 9 bases. This CDR3 is 19 amino acids long. Germline V gene lookup returns CDR1 SGHRS and CDR2 YFSETQ. Trimming took 2 bases from V and 4 from J; bases not matched to a gene: 15. DNA of the CDR3: TGCGCCAGCAGCTTACGGAGGGGACAGGGAAGGCGAGCCACCGGGGAGCTGTTTTTT. Protein: CASSLRRGQGRRATGELFF.

The sample holds a few counts of this clonotype. The V gene is TRBV18, the J gene TRBJ2-3; no clear D gene. From germline, CDR1 is KGHSH and CDR2 LQKENI. The CDR3 runs 12 residues. V dropped 9 bases and J dropped 1 base, with 8 bases sitting between them. The CDR3 region has the DNA TGTGCCAGTATGGCACGCACAGATACGCAGTATTTT. Translation gives CASMARTDTQYF.

This clonotype showed up many times. The chain combines TRBV6-5 with TRBJ1-1; no reliable D call. CDR1 is MNHEY and CDR2 is SVGAGI in the germline V gene. Trimming pared 6 bases from V and 5 bases from J, leaving 16 bases between. The CDR3 length is 14 residues. The CDR3 DNA is TGTGCCAGCAGCCTCACCCCAATGGTGACTGAAGCTTTCTTT. Translated: CASSLTPMVTEAFF.

This clonotype was picked up many times. The chain uses TRBV7-6 and TRBJ1-4; possibly TRBD1 for D (6 bases). The CDR3 is 11 residues long. V dropped 8 bases and J dropped 11 bases, with 12 bases sitting between them. CDR1 SGHVS and CDR2 FNYEAQ come from the germline V gene. The CDR3 reads CASSTTGKLFF. CDR3 coding DNA: TGTGCCAGCTCCACAACAGGGAAACTGTTTTTT.

This clonotype rates as medium-sized. The chain couples TRBV2 to TRBJ2-3; D is possibly TRBD2 (6 bases). The V gene lost 6 bases and the J gene lost 0 bases, with 13 bases spanning the gap. CDR1 is SNHLY, CDR2 FYNNEI, per germline. CDR3 size: 15 residues. DNA for the CDR3: TGTGCCAGCAGCGTCGGGACTCCTAGCACAGATACGCAGTATTTT. Amino acid sequence: CASSVGTPSTDTQYF.